The clone carrying this T cell receptor (beta chain) was recorded a few times. This specimen comes from a study of regulatory T cells in long-lasting Graves disease. Study-level information: Persistence in Graves' disease denoted antithyroid drug use beyond 5 years alongside positive TSH receptor antibodies.

Germline CDR1 and CDR2: MGHRA and YSYEKL. The V end lost 4 bases, the J end lost 4 bases, and 14 bases lay between the germline ends. The CDR3 loop spans 14 amino acids. The time point: persistent/refractory GD, antithyroid drugs over 5 years with positive TRAb. With RNA extracted from PBMCs as input, the TCR library was made. Through Arm-PCR of CDR3 regions and iRepertoire HTBI primers, TCR beta libraries were built. TCRdb called the multiplex PCR reads again in MiXCR, with one record for every CDR3 protein. The table includes 300,000 to 350,000 distinct CDR3 sequences, about 19% detected once. The sample here was peripheral blood mononuclear cells (PBMCs), taken when the disease was refractory, from a patient treated with antithyroid drugs. This sequence was found in a female donor with Graves disease. The chain links TRBV4-1 to TRBJ2-7, with D perhaps TRBD2 (7 bases). CDR3 sequence: CASSREGGPYEQYF. CDR3 bases: TGCGCCAGCAGCCGAGAGGGGGGGCCTTACGAGCAGTACTTC.